This T cell receptor beta chain derives from a study of OX40 agonist ivuxolimab in advanced cancers. About this clone: What it recognizes is unknown.

Findings of the study overall: At 0.1 to 3.0 mg/kg and by week 6, clonal expansion occurred in CD4+ and CD8+ blood T cells.

This CDR3 spans 14 amino acids. Trimming at V came to 5 bases and at J to 7 bases, leaving 7 bases not matched to a gene. Germline-derived CDR1 and CDR2 are SGHTA and FQGNSA. Profiling relied on immunoSEQ multiplex PCR, and the TCRdb table lists in-frame clones only, not all of them. The table includes about 50,000 clones, around nine tenths detected once. The TCR was taken from an adult with an advanced solid tumor such as melanoma, head and neck, liver or kidney cancer. This specimen was CD4+ or CD8+ T cells sorted from blood, taken in a trial of the OX40 agonist ivuxolimab. V usage is TRBV7-2 and J usage is TRBJ1-4; 7 bases map to TRBD1. The CDR3 coding sequence is TGTGCCAGCAGCGAGACAGGGCAAGGTGAAAAACTGTTTTTT. Protein: CASSETGQGEKLFF.